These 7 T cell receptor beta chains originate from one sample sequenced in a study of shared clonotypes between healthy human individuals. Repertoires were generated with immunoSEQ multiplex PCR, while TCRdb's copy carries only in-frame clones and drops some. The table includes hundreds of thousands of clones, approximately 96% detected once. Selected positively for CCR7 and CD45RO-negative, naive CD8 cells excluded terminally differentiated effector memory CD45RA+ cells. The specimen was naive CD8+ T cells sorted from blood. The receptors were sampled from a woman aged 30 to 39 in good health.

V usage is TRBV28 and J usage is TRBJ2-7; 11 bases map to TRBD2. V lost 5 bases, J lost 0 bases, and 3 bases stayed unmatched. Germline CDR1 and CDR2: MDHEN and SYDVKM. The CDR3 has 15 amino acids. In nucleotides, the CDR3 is TGTGCCAGCAGTGGGCTAGCGGGAGGCTCCTACGAGCAGTACTTC. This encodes CASSGLAGGSYEQYF.

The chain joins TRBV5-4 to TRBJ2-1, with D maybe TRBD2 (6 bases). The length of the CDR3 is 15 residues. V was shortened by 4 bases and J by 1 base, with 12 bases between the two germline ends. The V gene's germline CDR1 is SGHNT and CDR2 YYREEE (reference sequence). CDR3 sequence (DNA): TGTGCCAGCAGCATAGTTAGCGGTTCCTACAATGAGCAGTTCTTC. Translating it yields CASSIVSGSYNEQFF.

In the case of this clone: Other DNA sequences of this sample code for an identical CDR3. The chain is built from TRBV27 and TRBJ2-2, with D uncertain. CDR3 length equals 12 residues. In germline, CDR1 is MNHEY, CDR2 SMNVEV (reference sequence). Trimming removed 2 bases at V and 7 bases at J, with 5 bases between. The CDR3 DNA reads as TGTGCCAGCAGTTTAGGGGTCGGGGAGCTGTTTTTT. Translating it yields CASSLGVGELFF.

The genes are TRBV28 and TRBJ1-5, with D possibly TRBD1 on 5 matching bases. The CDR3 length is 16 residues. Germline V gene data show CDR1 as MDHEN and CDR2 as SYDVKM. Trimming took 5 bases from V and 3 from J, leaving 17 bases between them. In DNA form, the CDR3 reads TGTGCCAGCAGTCCTCGACAGACCTCTCCCAATCAGCCCCAGCATTTT. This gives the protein CASSPRQTSPNQPQHF.

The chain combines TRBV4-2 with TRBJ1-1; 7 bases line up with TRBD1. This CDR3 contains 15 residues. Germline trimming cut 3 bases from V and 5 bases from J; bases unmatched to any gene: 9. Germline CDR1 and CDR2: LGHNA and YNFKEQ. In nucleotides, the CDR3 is TGTGCCAGCAGCCATTCGACAGGGTGGGGAACTGAAGCTTTCTTT. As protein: CASSHSTGWGTEAFF.

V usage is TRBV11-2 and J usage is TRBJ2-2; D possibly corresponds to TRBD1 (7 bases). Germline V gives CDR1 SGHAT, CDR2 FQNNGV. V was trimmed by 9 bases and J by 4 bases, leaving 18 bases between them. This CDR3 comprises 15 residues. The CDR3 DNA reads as TGTGCCAGTTCTCAGGGGGGCGCCTCCACCGGGGAGCTGTTTTTT. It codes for CASSQGGASTGELFF.

This chain's CDR3 is CASSQDGLAGAGEQYF. CDR3 nucleotides: TGCGCCAGCAGCCAAGATGGACTAGCGGGGGCTGGCGAGCAGTACTTC. This chain links TRBV4-1 with TRBJ2-7, with 13 positions matching TRBD2. CDR3 length equals 16 residues. The V segment lost 0 bases and the J segment 6 bases; nucleotides outside the gene matches: 5. Germline V gene sequence: CDR1 MGHRA, CDR2 YSYEKL.